The present TCR beta chain was sequenced within a study of blood T cell repertoires in COVID-19. The wider study: Acute and convalescent COVID-19 samples came from the United States, Italy and Spain. T cells, B-cell-depleted T cells, or PBMCs provided the cDNA or gDNA that served as material.

The CDR3 consists of 14 residues. CDR1 and CDR2 (germline): MNHEY, SVGAGI. V lost 9 bases and J lost 6; bases outside the gene matches: 11. As processed by the authors: The authors estimated nucleated cell counts from reference gene primer amplification. Some clones are missing from TCRdb's copy, which holds only in-frame ones; the method was immunoSEQ multiplex PCR. V and J calls and clone size are given by that table; D and trimming were obtained from the DNA. Found here are about 220,000 clones, 70% to 90% of them singletons; the top ten hold under 3.5%. The specimen was peripheral blood. V and J are TRBV6-5 and TRBJ2-7; 10 bases line up with TRBD2. The receptor was isolated from a man aged 50 to 60 who had recovered from COVID-19. The CDR3 region is CASYLAGVASEQYF. In nucleotides, the CDR3 is TGTGCCAGTTACCTAGCGGGAGTTGCTTCCGAGCAGTACTTC.